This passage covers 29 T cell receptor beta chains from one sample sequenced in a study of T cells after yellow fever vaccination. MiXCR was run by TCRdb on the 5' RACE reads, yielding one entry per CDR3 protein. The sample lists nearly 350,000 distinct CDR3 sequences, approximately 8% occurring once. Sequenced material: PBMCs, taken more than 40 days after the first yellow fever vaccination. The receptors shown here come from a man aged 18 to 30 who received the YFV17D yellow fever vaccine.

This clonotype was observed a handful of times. The CDR3 reads CASRLEPNMNYGYTF. CDR3 coding DNA: TGTGCCAGCCGTCTAGAACCCAATATGAACTATGGCTACACCTTC. This sequence joins TRBV2 and TRBJ1-2; no clear D. The CDR3 spans 15 residues. With 8 bases removed from V and 2 bases from J, the gap between germline ends came to 18 bases. The germline V gene encodes CDR1 SNHLY and CDR2 FYNNEI.

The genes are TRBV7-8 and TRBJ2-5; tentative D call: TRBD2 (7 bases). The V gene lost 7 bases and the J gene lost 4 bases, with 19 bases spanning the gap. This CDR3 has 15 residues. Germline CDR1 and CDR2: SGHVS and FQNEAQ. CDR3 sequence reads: CASKGGTFLPETQYF. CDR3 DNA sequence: TGTGCCAGCAAGGGGGGGACCTTCTTACCAGAGACCCAGTACTTC. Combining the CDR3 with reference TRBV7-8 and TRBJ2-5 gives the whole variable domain GAGVSQSPRYKVAKRGQDVALRCDPISGHVSLFWYQQALGQGPEFLTYFQNEAQLDKSGLPSDRFFAERPEGSVSTLKIQRTQQEDSAVYLCASKGGTFLPETQYFGPGTRLLVL.

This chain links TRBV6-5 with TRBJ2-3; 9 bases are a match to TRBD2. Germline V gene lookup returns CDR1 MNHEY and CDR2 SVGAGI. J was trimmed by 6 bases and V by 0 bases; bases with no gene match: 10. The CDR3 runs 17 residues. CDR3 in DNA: TGTGCCAGCAGTTACTCGCGGGGGGGGCCGTTAATGGATACGCAGTATTTT. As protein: CASSYSRGGPLMDTQYF.

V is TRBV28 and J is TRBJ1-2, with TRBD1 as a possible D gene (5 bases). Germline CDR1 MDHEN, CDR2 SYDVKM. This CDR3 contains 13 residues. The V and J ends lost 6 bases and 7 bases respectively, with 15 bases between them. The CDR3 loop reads CASRGAGLGGYTF. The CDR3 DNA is TGTGCCAGCAGAGGGGCAGGGCTGGGTGGCTACACCTTC.

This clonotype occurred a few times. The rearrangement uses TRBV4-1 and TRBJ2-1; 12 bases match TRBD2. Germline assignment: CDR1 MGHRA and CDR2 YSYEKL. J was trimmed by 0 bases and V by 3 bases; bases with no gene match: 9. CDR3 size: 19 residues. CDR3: CASSQILAGGSISYNEQFF. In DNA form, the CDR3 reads TGCGCCAGCAGCCAGATACTAGCGGGGGGTAGCATCTCCTACAATGAGCAGTTCTTC.

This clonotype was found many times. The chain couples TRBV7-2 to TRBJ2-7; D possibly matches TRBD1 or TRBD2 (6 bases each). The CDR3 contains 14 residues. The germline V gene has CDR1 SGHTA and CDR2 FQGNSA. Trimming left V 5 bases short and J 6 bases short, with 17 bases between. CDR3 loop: CASSAGGPSTEQYF. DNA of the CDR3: TGTGCCAGCAGCGCCGGGGGCCCCAGCACCGAGCAGTACTTC.

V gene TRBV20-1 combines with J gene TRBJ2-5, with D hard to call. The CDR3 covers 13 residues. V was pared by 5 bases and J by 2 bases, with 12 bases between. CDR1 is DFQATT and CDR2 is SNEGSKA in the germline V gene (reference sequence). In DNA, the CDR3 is TGCAGTGCTGGTTGGGCGATACAAGAGACCCAGTACTTC. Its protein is CSAGWAIQETQYF.

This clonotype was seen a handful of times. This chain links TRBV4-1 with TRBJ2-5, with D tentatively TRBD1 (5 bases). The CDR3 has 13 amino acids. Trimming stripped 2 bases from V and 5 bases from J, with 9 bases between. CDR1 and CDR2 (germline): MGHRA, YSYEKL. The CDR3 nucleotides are TGCGCCAGCAGCCAACTAGGGGTGGAGACCCAGTACTTC. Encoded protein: CASSQLGVETQYF.

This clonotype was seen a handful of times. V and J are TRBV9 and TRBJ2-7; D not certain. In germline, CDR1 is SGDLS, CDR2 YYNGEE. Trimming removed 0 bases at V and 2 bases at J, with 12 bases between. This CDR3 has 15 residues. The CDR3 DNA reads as TGTGCCAGCAGCGTAGGCCAGGACGGTACCTACGAGCAGTACTTC. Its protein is CASSVGQDGTYEQYF.

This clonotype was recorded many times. The CDR3, as DNA: TGTGCCACCAGCAGAGACTGGAGGGAGCAGTTCTTC. Its translation is CATSRDWREQFF. The chain links TRBV15 to TRBJ2-1; D possibly corresponds to TRBD2 (5 bases). The V end lost 0 bases, the J end lost 10 bases, and 7 bases lay between the germline ends. This CDR3 has 12 residues. Germline V gene lookup returns CDR1 LNHNV and CDR2 YYDKDF (reference sequence).

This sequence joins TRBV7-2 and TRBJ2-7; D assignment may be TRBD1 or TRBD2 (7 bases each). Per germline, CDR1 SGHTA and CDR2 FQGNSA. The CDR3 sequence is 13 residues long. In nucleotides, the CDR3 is TGTGCTTCAAGGGGAGGGGGCTACTGGCAGCAGTACTTC. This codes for CASRGGGYWQQYF.

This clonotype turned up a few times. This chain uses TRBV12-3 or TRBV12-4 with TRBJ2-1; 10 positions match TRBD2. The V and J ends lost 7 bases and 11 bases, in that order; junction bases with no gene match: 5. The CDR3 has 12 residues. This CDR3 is CASNERGGKQFF. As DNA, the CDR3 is TGTGCCAGCAACGAGCGGGGGGGGAAGCAGTTCTTC.

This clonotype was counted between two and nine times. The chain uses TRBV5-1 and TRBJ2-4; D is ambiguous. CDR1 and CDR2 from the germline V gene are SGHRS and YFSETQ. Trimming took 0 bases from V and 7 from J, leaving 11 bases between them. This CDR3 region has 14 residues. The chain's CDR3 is CASSLETPQNIQYF. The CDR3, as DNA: TGCGCCAGCAGCTTGGAGACCCCTCAGAACATTCAGTACTTC.

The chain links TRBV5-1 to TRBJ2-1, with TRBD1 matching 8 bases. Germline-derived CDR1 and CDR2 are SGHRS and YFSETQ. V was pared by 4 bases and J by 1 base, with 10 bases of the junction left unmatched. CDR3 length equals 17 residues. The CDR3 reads CASSLATGAVSYNEQFF. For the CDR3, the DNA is TGCGCCAGCAGCCTCGCGACAGGGGCGGTATCCTACAATGAGCAGTTCTTC.

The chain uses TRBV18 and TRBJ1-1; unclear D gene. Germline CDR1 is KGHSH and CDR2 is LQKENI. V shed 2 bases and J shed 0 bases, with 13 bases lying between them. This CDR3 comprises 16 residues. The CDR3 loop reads CASSPTRTGMNTEAFF. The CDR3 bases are TGTGCCAGCTCACCAACCCGGACGGGTATGAACACTGAAGCTTTCTTT. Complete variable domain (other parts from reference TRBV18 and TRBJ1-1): NAGVMQNPRHLVRRRGQEARLRCSPMKGHSHVYWYRQLPEEGLKFMVYLQKENIIDESGMPKERFSAEFPKEGPSILRIQQVVRGDSAAYFCASSPTRTGMNTEAFFGQGTRLTVV.

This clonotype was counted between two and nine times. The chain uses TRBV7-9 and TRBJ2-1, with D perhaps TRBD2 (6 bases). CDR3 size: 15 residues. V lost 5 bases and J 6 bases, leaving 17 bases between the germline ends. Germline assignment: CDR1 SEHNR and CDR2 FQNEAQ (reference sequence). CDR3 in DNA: TGTGCCAGCAGCCCCCCCCTATGGGGGGTCAATGAGCAGTTCTTC. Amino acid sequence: CASSPPLWGVNEQFF.

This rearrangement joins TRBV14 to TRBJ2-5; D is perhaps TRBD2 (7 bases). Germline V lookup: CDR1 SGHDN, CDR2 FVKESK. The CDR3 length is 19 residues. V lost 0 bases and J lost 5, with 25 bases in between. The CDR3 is CASSQDPPGMARGQETQYF. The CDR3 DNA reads TGTGCCAGCAGCCAAGATCCCCCAGGGATGGCGCGGGGGCAGGAGACCCAGTACTTC.

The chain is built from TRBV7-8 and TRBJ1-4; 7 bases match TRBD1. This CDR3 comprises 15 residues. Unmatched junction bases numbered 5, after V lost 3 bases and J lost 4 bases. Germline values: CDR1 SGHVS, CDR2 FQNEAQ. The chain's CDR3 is CASSLARDSNEKLFF. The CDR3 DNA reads TGTGCCAGCAGCTTGGCTCGGGACAGTAATGAAAAACTGTTTTTT. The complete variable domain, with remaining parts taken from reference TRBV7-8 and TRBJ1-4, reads GAGVSQSPRYKVAKRGQDVALRCDPISGHVSLFWYQQALGQGPEFLTYFQNEAQLDKSGLPSDRFFAERPEGSVSTLKIQRTQQEDSAVYLCASSLARDSNEKLFFGSGTQLSVL.

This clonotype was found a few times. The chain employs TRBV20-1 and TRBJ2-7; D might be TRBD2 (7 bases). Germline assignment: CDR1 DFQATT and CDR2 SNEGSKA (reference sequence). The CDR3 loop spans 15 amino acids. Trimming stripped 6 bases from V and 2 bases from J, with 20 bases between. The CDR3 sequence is CSAGGGQVQTYEQYF. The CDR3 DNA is TGCAGTGCGGGGGGGGGCCAGGTTCAGACCTACGAGCAGTACTTC.

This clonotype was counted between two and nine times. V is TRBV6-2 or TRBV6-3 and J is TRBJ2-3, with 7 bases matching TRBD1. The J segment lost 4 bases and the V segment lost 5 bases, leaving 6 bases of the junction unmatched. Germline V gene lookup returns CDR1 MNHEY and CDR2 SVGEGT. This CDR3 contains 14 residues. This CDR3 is CASSLHGQADTQYF. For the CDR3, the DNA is TGTGCCAGCAGTCTGCACGGACAGGCAGATACGCAGTATTTT.

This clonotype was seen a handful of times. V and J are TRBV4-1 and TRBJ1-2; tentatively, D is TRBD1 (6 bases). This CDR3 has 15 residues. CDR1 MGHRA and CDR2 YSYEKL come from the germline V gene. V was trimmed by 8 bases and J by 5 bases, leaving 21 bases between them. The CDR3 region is CASGRGGRGNYGYTF. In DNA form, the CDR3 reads TGCGCCAGCGGGCGGGGAGGTAGGGGGAATTATGGCTACACCTTC.

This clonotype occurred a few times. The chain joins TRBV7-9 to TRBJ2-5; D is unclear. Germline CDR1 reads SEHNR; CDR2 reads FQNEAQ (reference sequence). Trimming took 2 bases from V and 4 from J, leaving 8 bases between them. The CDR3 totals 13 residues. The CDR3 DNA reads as TGTGCCAGCAGCTTAACCATCGGAGAGACCCAGTACTTC. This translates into CASSLTIGETQYF.

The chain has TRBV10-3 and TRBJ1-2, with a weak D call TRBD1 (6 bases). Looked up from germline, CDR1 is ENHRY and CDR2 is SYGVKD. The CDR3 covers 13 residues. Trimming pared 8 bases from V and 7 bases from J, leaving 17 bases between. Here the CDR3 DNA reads TGTGCCATCGAAGCACAGGGTTACGGTGGCTACACCTTC. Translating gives CAIEAQGYGGYTF.

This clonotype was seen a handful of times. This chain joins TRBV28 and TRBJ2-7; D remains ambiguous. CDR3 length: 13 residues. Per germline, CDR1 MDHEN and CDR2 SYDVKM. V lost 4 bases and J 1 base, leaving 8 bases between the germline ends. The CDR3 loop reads CASSWGWSYEQYV. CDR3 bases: TGTGCCAGCAGTTGGGGTTGGTCCTACGAGCAGTACGTC.

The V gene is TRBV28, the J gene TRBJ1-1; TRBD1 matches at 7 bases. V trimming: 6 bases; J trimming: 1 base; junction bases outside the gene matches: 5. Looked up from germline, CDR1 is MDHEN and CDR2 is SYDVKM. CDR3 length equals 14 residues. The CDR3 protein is CASSSGQENTEAFF. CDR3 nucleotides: TGTGCCAGCAGCTCCGGACAGGAGAACACTGAAGCTTTCTTT.

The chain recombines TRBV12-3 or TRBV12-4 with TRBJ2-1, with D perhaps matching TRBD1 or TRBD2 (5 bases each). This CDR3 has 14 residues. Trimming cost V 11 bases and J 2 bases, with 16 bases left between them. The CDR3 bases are TGTGCCCCCGGGGACCCAGGGCCCTACAATGAGCAGTTCTTC. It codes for CAPGDPGPYNEQFF.

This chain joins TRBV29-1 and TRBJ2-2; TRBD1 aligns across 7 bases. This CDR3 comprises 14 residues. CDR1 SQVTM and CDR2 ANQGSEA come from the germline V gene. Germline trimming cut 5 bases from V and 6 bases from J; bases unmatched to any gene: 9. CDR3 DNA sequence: TGCAGCGTTAGGGAAGGGGGCTGGGCCGGGGAGCTGTTTTTT. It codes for CSVREGGWAGELFF.

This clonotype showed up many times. The CDR3 DNA is TGTGCCAGCAGCTTGGAGACGGTGAACACCGGGGAGCTGTTTTTT. It is translated as CASSLETVNTGELFF. V and J are TRBV7-2 and TRBJ2-2; no clear D. Trimming shortened V by 3 bases and J by 1 base, and 9 bases separated the two germline ends. The CDR3 spans 15 residues. The germline V gene encodes CDR1 SGHTA and CDR2 FQGNSA.

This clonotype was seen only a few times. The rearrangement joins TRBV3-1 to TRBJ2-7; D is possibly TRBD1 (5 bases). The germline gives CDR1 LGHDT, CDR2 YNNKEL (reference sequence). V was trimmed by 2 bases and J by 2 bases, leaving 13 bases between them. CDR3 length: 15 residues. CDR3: CASSQRQRYPYEQYF. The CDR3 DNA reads TGTGCCAGCAGCCAACGACAGCGCTATCCCTACGAGCAGTACTTC.